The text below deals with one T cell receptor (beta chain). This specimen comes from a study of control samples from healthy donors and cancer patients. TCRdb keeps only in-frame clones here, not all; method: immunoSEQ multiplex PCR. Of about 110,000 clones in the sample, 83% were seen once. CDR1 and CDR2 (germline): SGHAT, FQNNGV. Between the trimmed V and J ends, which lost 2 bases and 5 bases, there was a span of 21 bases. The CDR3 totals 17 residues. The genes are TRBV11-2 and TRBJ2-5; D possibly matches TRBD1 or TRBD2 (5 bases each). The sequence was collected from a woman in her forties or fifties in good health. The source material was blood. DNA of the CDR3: TGTGCCAGCAGCTTATGGGCCGGGACCGAAGCGCGTGAGACCCAGTACTTC. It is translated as CASSLWAGTEARETQYF.